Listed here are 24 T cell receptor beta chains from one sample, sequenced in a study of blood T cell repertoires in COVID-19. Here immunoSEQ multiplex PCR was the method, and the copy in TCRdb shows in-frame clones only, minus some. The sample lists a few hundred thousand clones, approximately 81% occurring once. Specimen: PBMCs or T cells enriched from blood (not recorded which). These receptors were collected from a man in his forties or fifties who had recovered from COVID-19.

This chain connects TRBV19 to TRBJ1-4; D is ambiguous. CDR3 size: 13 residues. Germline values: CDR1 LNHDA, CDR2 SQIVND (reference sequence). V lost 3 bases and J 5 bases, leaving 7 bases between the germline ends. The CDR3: CASSIRLNEKLFF. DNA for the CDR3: TGTGCCAGTAGTATTCGACTGAATGAAAAACTGTTTTTT. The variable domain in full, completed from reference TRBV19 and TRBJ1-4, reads DGGITQSPKYLFRKEGQNVTLSCEQNLNHDAMYWYRQDPGQGLRLIYYSQIVNDFQKGDIAEGYSVSREKKESFPLTVTSAQKNPTAFYLCASSIRLNEKLFFGSGTQLSVL.

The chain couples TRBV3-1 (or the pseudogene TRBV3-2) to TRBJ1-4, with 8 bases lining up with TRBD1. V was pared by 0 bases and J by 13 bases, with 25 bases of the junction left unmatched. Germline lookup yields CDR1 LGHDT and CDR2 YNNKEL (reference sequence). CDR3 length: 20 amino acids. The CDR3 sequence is CASSQDVGDWWDRSAIGLFF. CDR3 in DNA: TGTGCCAGCAGCCAAGATGTGGGAGATTGGTGGGACAGGTCTGCGATAGGACTGTTTTTT.

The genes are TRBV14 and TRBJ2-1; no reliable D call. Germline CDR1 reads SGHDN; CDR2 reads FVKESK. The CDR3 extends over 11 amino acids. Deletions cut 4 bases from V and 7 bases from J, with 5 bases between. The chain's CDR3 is CASSPGNEQFF. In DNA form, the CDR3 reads TGTGCCAGCAGCCCCGGGAATGAGCAGTTCTTC.

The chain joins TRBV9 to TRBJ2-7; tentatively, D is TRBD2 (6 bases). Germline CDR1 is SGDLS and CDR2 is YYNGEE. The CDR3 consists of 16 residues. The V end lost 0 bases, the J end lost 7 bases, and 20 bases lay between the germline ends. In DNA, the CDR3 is TGTGCCAGCAGCGTAGCCTCCCAGCGGCCTCGGGAGGAGCAGTACTTC. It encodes CASSVASQRPREEQYF. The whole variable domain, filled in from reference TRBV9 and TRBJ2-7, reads DSGVTQTPKHLITATGQRVTLRCSPRSGDLSVYWYQQSLDQGLQFLIQYYNGEERAKGNILERFSAQQFPDLHSELNLSSLELGDSALYFCASSVASQRPREEQYFGPGTRLTVT.

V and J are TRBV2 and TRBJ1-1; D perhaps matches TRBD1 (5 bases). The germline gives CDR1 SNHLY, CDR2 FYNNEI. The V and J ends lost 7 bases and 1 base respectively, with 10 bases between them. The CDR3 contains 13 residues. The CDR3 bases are TGTGCCAGCAACGCCAGGGAGAACACTGAAGCTTTCTTT. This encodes CASNARENTEAFF.

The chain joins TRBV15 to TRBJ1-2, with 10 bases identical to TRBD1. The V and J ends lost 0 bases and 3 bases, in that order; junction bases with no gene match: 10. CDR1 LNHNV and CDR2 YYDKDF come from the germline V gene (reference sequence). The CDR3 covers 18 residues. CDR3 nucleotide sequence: TGTGCCACCAGCAGAGACCCGCCGGGACAGGGGTACTACTATGGCTACACCTTC. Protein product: CATSRDPPGQGYYYGYTF.

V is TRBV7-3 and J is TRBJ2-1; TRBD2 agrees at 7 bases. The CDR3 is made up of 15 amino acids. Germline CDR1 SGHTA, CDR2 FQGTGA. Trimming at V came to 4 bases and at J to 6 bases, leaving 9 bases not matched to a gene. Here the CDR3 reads CASSSIPGLFNEQFF. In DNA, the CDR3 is TGTGCCAGCAGCTCAATTCCGGGACTATTCAATGAGCAGTTCTTC. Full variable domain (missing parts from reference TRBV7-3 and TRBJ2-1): GAGVSQTPSNKVTEKGKYVELRCDPISGHTALYWYRQSLGQGPEFLIYFQGTGAADDSGLPNDRFFAVRPEGSVSTLKIQRTERGDSAVYLCASSSIPGLFNEQFFGPGTRLTVL.

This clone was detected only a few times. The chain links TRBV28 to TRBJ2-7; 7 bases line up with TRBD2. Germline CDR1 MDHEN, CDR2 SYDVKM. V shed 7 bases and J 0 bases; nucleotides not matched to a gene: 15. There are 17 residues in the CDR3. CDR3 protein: CASNSLQLAAFSYEQYF. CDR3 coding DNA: TGTGCCAGCAACAGCCTGCAGCTAGCGGCTTTCTCCTACGAGCAGTACTTC. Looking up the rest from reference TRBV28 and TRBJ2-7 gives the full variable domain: DVKVTQSSRYLVKRTGEKVFLECVQDMDHENMFWYRQDPGLGLRLIYFSYDVKMKEKGDIPEGYSVSREKKERFSLILESASTNQTSMYLCASNSLQLAAFSYEQYFGPGTRLTVT.

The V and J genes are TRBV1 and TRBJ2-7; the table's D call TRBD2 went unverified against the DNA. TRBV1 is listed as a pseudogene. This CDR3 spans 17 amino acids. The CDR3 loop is CTSSQAILAGGPYEQYF. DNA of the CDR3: TGCACCAGCAGCCAAGCCATACTAGCGGGAGGGCCCTACGAGCAGTACTTC.

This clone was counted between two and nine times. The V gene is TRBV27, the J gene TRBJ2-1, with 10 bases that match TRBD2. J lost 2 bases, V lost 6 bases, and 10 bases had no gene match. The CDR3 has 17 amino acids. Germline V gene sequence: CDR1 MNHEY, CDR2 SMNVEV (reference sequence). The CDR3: CASRGRGTSAAYNEQFF. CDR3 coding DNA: TGTGCCAGCAGGGGCAGGGGGACTAGCGCAGCCTACAATGAGCAGTTCTTC.

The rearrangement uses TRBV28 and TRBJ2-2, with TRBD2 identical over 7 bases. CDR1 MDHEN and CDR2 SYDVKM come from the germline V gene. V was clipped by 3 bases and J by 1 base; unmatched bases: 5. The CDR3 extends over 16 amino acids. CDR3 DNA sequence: TGTGCCAGCAGTTTCCGGGGGAGGGAGAACACCGGGGAGCTGTTTTTT. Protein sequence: CASSFRGRENTGELFF.

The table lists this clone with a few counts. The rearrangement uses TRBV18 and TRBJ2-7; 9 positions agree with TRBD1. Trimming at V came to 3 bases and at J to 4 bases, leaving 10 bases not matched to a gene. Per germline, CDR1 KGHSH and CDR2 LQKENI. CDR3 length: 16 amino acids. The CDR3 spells CASSPSDGTGRYEQYF. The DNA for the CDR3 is TGTGCCAGCTCACCGAGCGACGGGACAGGGAGATACGAGCAGTACTTC.

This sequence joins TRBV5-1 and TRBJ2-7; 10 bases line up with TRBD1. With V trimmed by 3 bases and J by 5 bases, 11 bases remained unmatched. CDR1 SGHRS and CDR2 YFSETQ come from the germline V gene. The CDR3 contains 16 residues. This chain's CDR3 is CASSWYRDRGVNEQYF. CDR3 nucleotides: TGCGCCAGCAGCTGGTACCGGGACAGGGGAGTTAACGAGCAGTACTTC.

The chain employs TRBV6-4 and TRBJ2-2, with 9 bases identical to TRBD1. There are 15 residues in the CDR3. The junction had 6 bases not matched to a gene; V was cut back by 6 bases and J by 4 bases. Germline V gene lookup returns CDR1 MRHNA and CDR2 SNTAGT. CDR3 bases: TGTGCCAGCAGGCGGGACAGGGCGGCCACCGGGGAGCTGTTTTTT. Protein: CASRRDRAATGELFF.

The CDR3, as DNA: TGTGCCAGCAGCTTAGGAAGGGGCCTGAACACTGAAGCTTTCTTT. Amino acid sequence: CASSLGRGLNTEAFF. The rearrangement joins TRBV13 to TRBJ1-1; TRBD1 might be the D (5 bases). Deletions cut 0 bases from V and 0 bases from J, with 8 bases between. The CDR3 runs 15 residues. Looked up from germline, CDR1 is PRHDT and CDR2 is FYEKMQ (reference sequence). Full variable domain (outside the CDR3, taken from reference TRBV13 and TRBJ1-1): AAGVIQSPRHLIKEKRETATLKCYPIPRHDTVYWYQQGPGQDPQFLISFYEKMQSDKGSIPDRFSAQQFSDYHSELNMSSLELGDSALYFCASSLGRGLNTEAFFGQGTRLTVV.

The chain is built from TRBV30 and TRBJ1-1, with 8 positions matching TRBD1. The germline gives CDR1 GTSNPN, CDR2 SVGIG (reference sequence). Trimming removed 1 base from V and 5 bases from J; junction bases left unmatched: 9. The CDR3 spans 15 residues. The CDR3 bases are TGTGCCTGGAGTGAGGACAGGGTGATTTGGACTGAAGCTTTCTTT. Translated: CAWSEDRVIWTEAFF.

DNA of the CDR3: TGTGCCAGCAGCCTTCCGACAGGTGGGGGTAATTCACCCCTCCACTTT. This gives the protein CASSLPTGGGNSPLHF. J is TRBJ1-6 and V is TRBV4-2; perhaps TRBD1 as D (6 bases). Trimming pared 4 bases from V and 6 bases from J, leaving 16 bases between. CDR3 length: 16 amino acids. Germline-derived CDR1 and CDR2 are LGHNA and YNFKEQ.

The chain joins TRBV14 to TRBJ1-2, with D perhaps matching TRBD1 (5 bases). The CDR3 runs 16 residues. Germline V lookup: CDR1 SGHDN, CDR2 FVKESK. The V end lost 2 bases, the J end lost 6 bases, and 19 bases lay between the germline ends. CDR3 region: CASSQRDFSGGDGYTF. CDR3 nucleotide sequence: TGTGCCAGCAGCCAACGTGACTTCTCGGGGGGGGATGGCTACACCTTC.

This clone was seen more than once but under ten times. The CDR3 bases are TGTGCCAGCAGTGCGACCGGGACAGGGGTCGGGCAGCCCCAGCATTTT. Its translation: CASSATGTGVGQPQHF. J is TRBJ1-5 and V is TRBV2, with TRBD1 matching 10 bases. Per the germline V gene, CDR1 is SNHLY and CDR2 is FYNNEI. There are 16 residues in the CDR3. Trimming at V came to 4 bases and at J to 7 bases, leaving 10 bases not matched to a gene.

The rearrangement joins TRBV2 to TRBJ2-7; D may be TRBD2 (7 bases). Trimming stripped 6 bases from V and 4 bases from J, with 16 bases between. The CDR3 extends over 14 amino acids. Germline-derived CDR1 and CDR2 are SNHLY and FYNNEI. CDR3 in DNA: TGTGCCAGCAGGTTTGCGGGGGCTGGTTACGAGCAGTACTTC. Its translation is CASRFAGAGYEQYF.

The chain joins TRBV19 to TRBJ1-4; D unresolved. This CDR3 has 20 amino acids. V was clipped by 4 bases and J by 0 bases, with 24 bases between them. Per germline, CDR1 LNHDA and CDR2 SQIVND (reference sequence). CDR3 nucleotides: TGTGCCAGTAGTACACCTACCTCGTTAGGCGGTTATTCAACTAATGAAAAACTGTTTTTT. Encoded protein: CASSTPTSLGGYSTNEKLFF.

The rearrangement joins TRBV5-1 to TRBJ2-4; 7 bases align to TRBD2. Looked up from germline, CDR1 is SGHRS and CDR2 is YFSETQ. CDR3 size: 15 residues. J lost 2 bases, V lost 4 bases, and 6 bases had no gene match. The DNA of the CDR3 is TGCGCCAGCAGCCGCCAGGGAGGGACCAAAAACATTCAGTACTTC. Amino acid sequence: CASSRQGGTKNIQYF. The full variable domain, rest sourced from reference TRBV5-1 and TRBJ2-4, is KAGVTQTPRYLIKTRGQQVTLSCSPISGHRSVSWYQQTPGQGLQFLFEYFSETQRNKGNFPGRFSGRQFSNSRSEMNVSTLELGDSALYLCASSRQGGTKNIQYFGAGTRLSVL.

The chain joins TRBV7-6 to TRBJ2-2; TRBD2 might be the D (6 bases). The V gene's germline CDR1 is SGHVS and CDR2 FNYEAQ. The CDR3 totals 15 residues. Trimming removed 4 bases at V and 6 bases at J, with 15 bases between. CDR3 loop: CASSSGVRGPGELFF. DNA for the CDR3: TGTGCCAGCAGCTCGGGAGTCAGAGGCCCCGGGGAGCTGTTTTTT.

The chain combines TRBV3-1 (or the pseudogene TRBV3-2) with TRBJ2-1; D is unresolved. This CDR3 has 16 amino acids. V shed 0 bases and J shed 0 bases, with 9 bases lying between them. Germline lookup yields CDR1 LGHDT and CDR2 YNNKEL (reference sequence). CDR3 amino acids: CASSQDPGSSYNEQFF. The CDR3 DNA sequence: TGTGCCAGCAGCCAAGACCCAGGTAGCTCCTACAATGAGCAGTTCTTC.